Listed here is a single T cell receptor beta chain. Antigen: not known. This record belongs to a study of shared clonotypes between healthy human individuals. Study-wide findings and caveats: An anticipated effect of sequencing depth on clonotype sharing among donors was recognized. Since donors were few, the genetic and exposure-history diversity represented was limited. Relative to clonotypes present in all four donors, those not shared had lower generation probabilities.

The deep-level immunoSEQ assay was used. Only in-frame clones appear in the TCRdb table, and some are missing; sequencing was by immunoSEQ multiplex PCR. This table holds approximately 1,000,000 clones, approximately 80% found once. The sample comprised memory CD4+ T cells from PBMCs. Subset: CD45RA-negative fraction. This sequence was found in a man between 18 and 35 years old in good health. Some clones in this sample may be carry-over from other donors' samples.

CDR3 region: CASSRDPGVSTDTQYF. Here the CDR3 DNA reads TGTGCCAGCAGCCGGGACCCAGGGGTTAGCACAGATACGCAGTATTTT. The chain carries TRBV14 and TRBJ2-3, with TRBD1 as a possible D gene (6 bases). Trimming took 4 bases from V and 0 from J, leaving 14 bases between them. CDR3 size: 16 residues. Germline values: CDR1 SGHDN, CDR2 FVKESK. Supplemented by reference TRBV14 and TRBJ2-3, the full variable domain reads EAGVTQFPSHSVIEKGQTVTLRCDPISGHDNLYWYRRVMGKEIKFLLHFVKESKQDESGMPNNRFLAERTGGTYSTLKVQPAELEDSGVYFCASSRDPGVSTDTQYFGPGTRLTVL.